The following is a T cell receptor beta chain sequence with its context. The CDR3 is made up of 14 amino acids. Per the germline V gene, CDR1 is SGHDN and CDR2 is FVKESK. The germline V and J ends were trimmed by 6 bases and 6 bases, with 18 bases remaining between them. This sample was included in a study of T cells in Graves' hyperthyroidism and ophthalmopathy. What was amplified from RNA transcripts were TCR beta CDR3 regions. HTBI primers drove first-round RT-PCR of the TCR CDR3. TCRdb recomputed calls from the multiplex PCR reads with MiXCR, one row per CDR3 protein. The sample contains about 840,000 distinct CDR3 sequences, 38% of which appear only once. An approximately 10 ml volume of fresh peripheral blood provided the PBMCs.

This rearrangement joins TRBV14 to TRBJ2-7; TRBD2 might be the D (6 bases). This clonotype was obtained from a man younger than 35 with Graves' hyperthyroidism. The material sequenced was blood. The CDR3 coding sequence is TGTGCCAGCAGTTGGGGGACTCCTACGGGCGAGCAGTACTTC. This encodes CASSWGTPTGEQYF.